This T cell receptor beta chain was found in a study of OX40 agonist ivuxolimab in advanced cancers. Concerning the study at large: Ivuxolimab was an agonistic, fully human IgG2 monoclonal antibody directed against OX40 (CD134), a costimulatory receptor. The purpose of peripheral TCRbeta sequencing was to test whether ivuxolimab changed TCR sequence diversity and led to clonal T-cell expansion. Of the roughly 51 patients in dose escalation, 19 had hepatocellular carcinoma, some 15 had melanoma, 9 had renal cell carcinoma and 9 had head and neck cancer. Prior anti-PD-1, anti-PD-L1 or anti-CTLA-4 therapy was permitted, and checkpoint inhibitors had been received by under 50% of dose-escalation patients. Intravenous ivuxolimab was administered to patients every 2 weeks at six dose levels: 0.01, 0.1, 0.3, 1.5, 3 and 10 mg/kg. In the dose-escalation cohort, roughly 80% of patients were male, and the mean age was approximately 64 years, with a range of 23 to 79. The paper describes the monotherapy dose-escalation part (N of about 55 patients) of the phase I trial of ivuxolimab. Partial responses occurred in three dose-escalation patients: two with cutaneous melanoma and one with hepatocellular carcinoma.

The trial excluded patients who had a history of autoimmune disease or were on systemic immunosuppression. In every dose cohort, peripheral blood was drawn for TCR sequencing at baseline, cycle 4 day 1, and cycle 7 day 1. Samples came from an open-label, multicenter, first-in-human phase I dose-escalation trial of ivuxolimab. Adults with locally advanced or metastatic head and neck squamous cell, hepatocellular, melanoma or renal cell carcinoma were enrolled in the trial. Before TCR sequencing, CD4+ T cells and CD8+ T cells were sorted from peripheral blood as separate populations. This clone showed up just once. Its antigen remains unidentified. No much larger clone exists at a distance of one base, and base qualities are not known. General conclusions and limits of the study: The antigen specificity of the clonally expanded peripheral T cells was not determined. Low levels of normalized T-cell clonal expansion were also seen in some patients who did not respond. After ivuxolimab, expanded clones were on average more numerous among CD8+ T cells than among CD4+ T cells. At doses of 0.1 to 3.0 mg/kg, clonal expansion of both CD4+ and CD8+ blood T cells was observed from baseline to week 6. In the 0.1-3.0 mg/kg groups, partial responders had among the lowest normalized peripheral clonal expansion, particularly in CD8+ T cells.

To sequence the TCRbeta CDR3 region, genomic DNA was isolated from the sorted cells. The immunoSEQ Assay was used for sequencing of TCRbeta CDR3 regions. What TCRdb holds here is the immuneACCESS table cut down to in-frame rearrangements. Part of the clones is not present; checked against another copy, under half of the missing clones reflect an unresolved V gene, and the others are unexplained. For this sample the table gives 85,000 to 100,000 clones, of which around 85% were detected only once. The ten largest make up 3.8% of the sample. The sequence derives from an adult with an advanced solid tumor such as melanoma, head and neck, liver or kidney cancer. Sequenced material: CD4+ or CD8+ T cells sorted from blood, taken in a trial of the OX40 agonist ivuxolimab.

The DNA sequence reads TGCAGTGCAGGAGGGGCTTACGAGCAGTACTTC. This sequence encodes CSAGGAYEQYF. The chain is assembled from TRBV20-1 and TRBJ2-5; the D gene is possibly TRBD2, with 6 bases matching. With the DNA end fitting TRBJ2-7 better, the J assignment may be wrong. Counted from cysteine to phenylalanine, this CDR3 has 11 amino acids. The kept DNA is CDR3 alone, 33 bases in frame from the first base. For CDR1 and CDR2, the germline V gene (reference sequence) lists DFQATT and SNEGSKA.